This T cell receptor beta chain was captured in a study of shared clonotypes between healthy human individuals. The data were produced by immunoSEQ multiplex PCR, yet TCRdb's version contains in-frame clones alone and is incomplete. This repertoire shows about 490,000 clones, around 80% found once; its top ten account for approximately 12%. From germline, CDR1 is SGHTA and CDR2 FQGNSA. This CDR3 contains 16 residues. Trimming took 4 bases from V and 8 from J; bases not matched to a gene: 10. The unsorted samples had 70 million to 100 million PBMCs used for genomic DNA. The sequenced material came from PBMCs. J is TRBJ2-1 and V is TRBV7-2, with TRBD2 identical over 11 bases. This receptor was identified in a woman in her thirties or forties in good health. Some clones in this sample may be carry-over from other donors' samples. CDR3: CASSWSGTSGRDEQFF. For the CDR3, the DNA is TGTGCCAGCAGCTGGAGCGGGACTAGCGGAAGAGATGAGCAGTTCTTC.